The rows below give T cell receptor beta chains drawn from one sample of a study of blood T cell repertoires in COVID-19. Method: immunoSEQ multiplex PCR; TCRdb's copy keeps in-frame clones and lacks some. The sample contains about 140,000 clones, about 74% of which appear only once. The sequenced material came from peripheral blood. These receptors were obtained from a man in his forties or fifties with acute or convalescent COVID-19. CDR3s include the opening cysteine and the closing phenylalanine or tryptophan. D genes are given only for firm matches. Clone size is shown for a subset of rows, as once, few, many or a class of expanded clone.

NA,TRBJ1-1,NA,TRBV6-5,TGTGCCAGCAGGGTCTCCACGGGGAACACTGAAGCTTTCTTT,CASRVSTGNTEAFF
NA,TRBJ2-3,NA,TRBV30,TGTGCCTGGAGTGCTGCGGTTTGGGGGCCTTCAGATACGCAGTATTTT,CAWSAAVWGPSDTQYF
few,TRBJ1-3,TRBD1,TRBV19,TGTGCCAGTAGGACTGACAGGGCCAGGTCCAACACCATATATTTT,CASRTDRARSNTIYF
NA,TRBJ1-3,TRBD1,TRBV10-2,TGCGCCAGCAGGTCATCACAGGGGACCGGAAACACCATATATTTT,CASRSSQGTGNTIYF
NA,TRBJ2-5,TRBD2,TRBV6-5,TGTGCCAGCAGTCCTAGCGGGGGAAAGACCCAGTACTTC,CASSPSGGKTQYF
NA,TRBJ1-2,TRBD1,TRBV5-1,TGCGCCAGCAGCTTGGATCGGGGACAGGACGGCTACACCTTC,CASSLDRGQDGYTF
NA,TRBJ1-1,NA,TRBV7-3,TGTGCCAGCAGCTTTACAGGGTCCGGGACTGAAGCTTTCTTT,CASSFTGSGTEAFF
NA,TRBJ1-5,TRBD1,TRBV2,TGTGCCAGCAGTGAACACTGGACAGGGGGTTATGGCAATCAGCCCCAGCATTTT,CASSEHWTGGYGNQPQHF
NA,TRBJ2-3,TRBD2,TRBV9,TGTGCCAGCAGCGTCCCCCTAGGCGGGGGGCATGGAGATACGCAGTATTTT,CASSVPLGGGHGDTQYF
few,TRBJ1-1,TRBD1,TRBV29-1,TGCAGCGGAGACAGGGGCGGCAACACTGAAGCTTTCTTT,CSGDRGGNTEAFF
NA,TRBJ2-7,NA,TRBV27,TGTGCCAGCAGTTTATCGGCAGGGCCCGCCTACGAGCAGTACTTC,CASSLSAGPAYEQYF
NA,TRBJ1-2,NA,TRBV18,TGTGCCAGCTCACCCCTCGGGGAGCAAAACTATGGCTACACCTTC,CASSPLGEQNYGYTF
NA,TRBJ2-4,TRBD2,TRBV5-6,TGTGCCAGCAGCCAGGGACTAGCGGGGATCAACATTCAGTACTTC,CASSQGLAGINIQYF
NA,TRBJ2-2,NA,TRBV6-1,TGTGCCAGCAGCCCCACTAGCTCCGGGGAGCTGTTTTTT,CASSPTSSGELFF
NA,TRBJ1-2,NA,TRBV2,TGTGCCAGCAGTGAAGAACAGGGTGGTGGCTACACCTTC,CASSEEQGGGYTF